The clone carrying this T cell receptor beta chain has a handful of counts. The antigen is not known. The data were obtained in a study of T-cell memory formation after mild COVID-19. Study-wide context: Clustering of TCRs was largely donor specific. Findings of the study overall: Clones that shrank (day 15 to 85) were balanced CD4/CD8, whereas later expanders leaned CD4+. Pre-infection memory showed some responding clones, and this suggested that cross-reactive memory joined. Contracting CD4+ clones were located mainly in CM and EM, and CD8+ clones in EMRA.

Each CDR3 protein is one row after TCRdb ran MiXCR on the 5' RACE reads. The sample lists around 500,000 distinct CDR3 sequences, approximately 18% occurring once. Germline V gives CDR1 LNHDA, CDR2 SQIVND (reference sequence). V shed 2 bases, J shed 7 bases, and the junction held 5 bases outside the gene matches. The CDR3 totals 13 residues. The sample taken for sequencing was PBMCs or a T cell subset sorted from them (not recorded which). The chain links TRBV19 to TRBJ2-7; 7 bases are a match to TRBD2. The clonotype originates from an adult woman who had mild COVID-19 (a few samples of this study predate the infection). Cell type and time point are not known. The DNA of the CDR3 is TGTGCCAGTAGTATAAGCGGGATGGGAGAGCAGTACTTC. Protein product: CASSISGMGEQYF. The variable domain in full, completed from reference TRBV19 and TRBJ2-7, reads DGGITQSPKYLFRKEGQNVTLSCEQNLNHDAMYWYRQDPGQGLRLIYYSQIVNDFQKGDIAEGYSVSREKKESFPLTVTSAQKNPTAFYLCASSISGMGEQYFGPGTRLTVT.